A selection of T cell receptor beta chains follows, all from one sample in a study of blood T cell repertoires in COVID-19. Libraries were prepared by immunoSEQ multiplex PCR; TCRdb keeps only in-frame clonotypes and omits some of them. The data hold tens of thousands of clones, with around 85% observed a single time. The sample was peripheral blood. The receptors come from an elderly man with acute or convalescent COVID-19. The CDR3 runs from the conserved cysteine through the conserved F or W. A D gene is named only where the DNA matches it firmly. The size field is filled for only some rows; it gives once, few, many or a size class.

clone_size j_call v_call d_call cdr3_nt cdr3_aa
few TRBJ2-2 TRBV9 TRBD1 TGTGCCAGCAGCCTTCGGGACAGGGATAACACCGGGGAGCTGTTTTTT CASSLRDRDNTGELFF
many TRBJ2-5 TRBV7-2 TRBD2 TGTGCCAGCAGCTTAGATGGCGGGGGGGCGAAGACCCAGTACTTC CASSLDGGGAKTQYF
once TRBJ1-1 TRBV5-4 TRBD1 TGTGCCAGCAGCTTGCATCAGGGGGCTACTGAAGCTTTCTTT CASSLHQGATEAFF
- TRBJ2-1 TRBV21-1 - TGTGCCAGCAGCAAAGTAAACAGTCCAAAACCCCTAAGCTCCTACAATGAGCAGTTCTTC CASSKVNSPKPLSSYNEQFF
- TRBJ2-3 TRBV7-3 - TGTGCCAGCAGCTTAGAGCGGGCAGATACGCAGTATTTT CASSLERADTQYF
- TRBJ1-1 TRBV4-1 - TGCGCCAGCAGCCAAGATTGGGCTGGAGGTTACACTGAAGCTTTCTTT CASSQDWAGGYTEAFF
few TRBJ1-5 TRBV5-5 - TGTGCCAGCAGCTTTGACGCGGGGGCCCCCTATCAGCCCCAGCATTTT CASSFDAGAPYQPQHF
- TRBJ1-2 TRBV11-2 TRBD1 TGTGCCAGCAGCTTAGGCATCAGGGGGACGGGATTCCTCTACTATGGCTACACCTTC CASSLGIRGTGFLYYGYTF
once TRBJ2-6 TRBV6-2/TRBV6-3 TRBD2 TGTGCCAGCAGTTACTCCCCCCCGGGGGGGCCTGTGGCCAACGTCCTGACTTTC CASSYSPPGGPVANVLTF
- TRBJ2-7 TRBV19 TRBD1 TGTGCCAGTAGCACTGTCGGGGACAGGTCAAGCTCCTACGAGCAGTACTTC CASSTVGDRSSSYEQYF
few TRBJ2-2 TRBV7-9 TRBD1 TGTGCCAGCAGCTTAGGACAGGGGAACACCGGGGAGCTGTTTTTT CASSLGQGNTGELFF
- TRBJ2-5 TRBV19 TRBD2 TGTGCCAGTAGTCAATCGAGCGGGAGGGGCCAAGAGACCCAGTACTTC CASSQSSGRGQETQYF
few TRBJ1-1 TRBV7-9 TRBD1 TGTGCCAGCAGCCCCCTACAGGGGCTGAGGGACACTGAAGCTTTCTTT CASSPLQGLRDTEAFF
- TRBJ2-2 TRBV9 - TGTGCCAGCAACCACCGCCGGGTCCTCAACACCGGGGAGCTGTTTTTT CASNHRRVLNTGELFF
- TRBJ2-3 TRBV7-2 TRBD1 TGTGCCAGCAGCCCGGACAGGGGCACAGATACGCAGTATTTT CASSPDRGTDTQYF
- TRBJ2-7 TRBV6-5 - TGTGCCAGCAGTAAACCATGGCCCCCCGAGCAGTACTTC CASSKPWPPEQYF
- TRBJ1-5 TRBV28 - TGTGCCAGCAGTTTACCCAGGGTAGGGGATCAGCCCCAGCATTTT CASSLPRVGDQPQHF